This paragraph covers one T cell receptor beta chain sequence. Its specificity is not known. The sample is drawn from a study of T-cell memory formation after mild COVID-19. Study information: For the most part, TCR clusters were specific to one donor. Study findings and constraints: Shrinking CD4+ clones resided mostly in CM and EM, and CD8+ ones in EMRA. The authors did not confirm SARS-CoV-2 specificity of second-wave clones peaking day 37.

A 5'RACE reaction primed in the constant segment made cDNA libraries of TCR alpha and TCR beta, and these carried sample barcodes and UMIs. TCRdb ran MiXCR on the 5' RACE reads and lists one entry per CDR3 protein. The sample has 270,000 or so distinct CDR3 sequences; 15% to 20% are singletons. This receptor was identified in a man in his late teens or twenties who had mild COVID-19 (a few samples of this study predate the infection). Cell type and time point are not known. The sequencing sample was made of PBMCs or a T cell subset sorted from them (not recorded which).

The DNA for the CDR3 is TGTGCCAGCATCCAAGGAGGCAGTGAAGCTTTCTTT. Protein sequence: CASIQGGSEAFF. This chain joins TRBV6-6 and TRBJ1-1; the D is unclear. V dropped 7 bases and J dropped 7 bases, with 13 bases sitting between them. CDR1 MNHNY and CDR2 SVGAGI come from the germline V gene (reference sequence). This CDR3 has 12 residues.